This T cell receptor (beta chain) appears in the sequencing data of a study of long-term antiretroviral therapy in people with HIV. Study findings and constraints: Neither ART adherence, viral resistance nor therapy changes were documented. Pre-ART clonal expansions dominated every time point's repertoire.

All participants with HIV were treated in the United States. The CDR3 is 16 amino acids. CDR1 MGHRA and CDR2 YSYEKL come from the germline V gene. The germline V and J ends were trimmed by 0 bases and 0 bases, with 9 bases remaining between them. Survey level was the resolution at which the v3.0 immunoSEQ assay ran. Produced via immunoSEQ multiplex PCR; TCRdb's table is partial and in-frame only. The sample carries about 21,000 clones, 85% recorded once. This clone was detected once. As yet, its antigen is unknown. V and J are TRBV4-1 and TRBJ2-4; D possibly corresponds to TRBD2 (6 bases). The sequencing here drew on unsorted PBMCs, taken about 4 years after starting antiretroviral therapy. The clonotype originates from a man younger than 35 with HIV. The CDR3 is CASSQDWGLAKNIQYF. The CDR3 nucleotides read TGCGCCAGCAGCCAAGATTGGGGACTAGCCAAAAACATTCAGTACTTC.